The table lists the clone carrying this TCR beta chain with a count of one. The trim removed 1 base at V and 2 bases at J, leaving 1 base unmatched. This CDR3 region has 14 residues. Germline CDR1 LNHNV, CDR2 YYDKDF (reference sequence). This specimen belongs to a study of shared clonotypes between healthy human individuals. Measured with immunoSEQ multiplex PCR; TCRdb has only the in-frame clones, and not every one. This table has about 2.1 million clones, approximately 92% appearing once. Terminally differentiated effector memory CD45RA+ cells were excluded by CCR7 positive selection of CD45RO-negative cells.

Material for sequencing was naive CD8+ T cells from PBMCs. The rearrangement uses TRBV15 and TRBJ2-7; 8 bases agree with TRBD2. This clonotype originated in a young man in good health. Some clones in this sample may be carry-over from other donors' samples. The CDR3 DNA reads TGTGCCACCAGCAGAGCGGGACTAGCCTACGAGCAGTACTTC. It is translated as CATSRAGLAYEQYF.